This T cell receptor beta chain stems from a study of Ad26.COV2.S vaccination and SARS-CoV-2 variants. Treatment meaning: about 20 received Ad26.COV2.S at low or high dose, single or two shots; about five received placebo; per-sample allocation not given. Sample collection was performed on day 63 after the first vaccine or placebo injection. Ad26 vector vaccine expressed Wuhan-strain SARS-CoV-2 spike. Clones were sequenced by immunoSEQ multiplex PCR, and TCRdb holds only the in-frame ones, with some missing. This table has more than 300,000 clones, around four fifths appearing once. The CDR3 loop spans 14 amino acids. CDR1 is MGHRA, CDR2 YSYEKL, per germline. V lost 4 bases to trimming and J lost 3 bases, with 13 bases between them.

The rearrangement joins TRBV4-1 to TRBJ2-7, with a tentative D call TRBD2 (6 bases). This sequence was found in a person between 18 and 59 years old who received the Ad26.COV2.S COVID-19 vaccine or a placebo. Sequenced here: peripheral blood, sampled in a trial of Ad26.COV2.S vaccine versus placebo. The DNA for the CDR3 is TGCGCCAGCAGCCTTGTGGGGGGAGTCTACGAGCAGTACTTC. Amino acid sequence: CASSLVGGVYEQYF.